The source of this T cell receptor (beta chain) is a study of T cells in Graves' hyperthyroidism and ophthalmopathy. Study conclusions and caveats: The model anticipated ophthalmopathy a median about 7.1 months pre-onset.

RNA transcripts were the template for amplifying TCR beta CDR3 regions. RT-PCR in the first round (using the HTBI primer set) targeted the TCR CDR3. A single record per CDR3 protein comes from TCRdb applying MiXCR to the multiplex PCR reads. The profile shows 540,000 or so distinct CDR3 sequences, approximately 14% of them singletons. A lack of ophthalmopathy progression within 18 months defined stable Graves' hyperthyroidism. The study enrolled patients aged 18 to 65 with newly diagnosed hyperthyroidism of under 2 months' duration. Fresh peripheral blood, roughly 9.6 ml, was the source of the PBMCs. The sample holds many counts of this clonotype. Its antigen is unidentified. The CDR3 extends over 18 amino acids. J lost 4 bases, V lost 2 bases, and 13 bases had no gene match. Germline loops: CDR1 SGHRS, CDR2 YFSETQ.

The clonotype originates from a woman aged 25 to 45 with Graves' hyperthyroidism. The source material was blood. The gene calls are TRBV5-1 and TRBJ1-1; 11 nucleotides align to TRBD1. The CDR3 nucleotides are TGCGCCAGCAGCTTCTGGACAGGGGGCTTAGGTTTAAGCACTGAAGCTTTCTTT. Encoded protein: CASSFWTGGLGLSTEAFF.